The 2 T cell receptor beta chains presented below share a single source sample, sequenced in a study of T cell clonality in common variable immunodeficiency. Method: immunoSEQ multiplex PCR; TCRdb's copy keeps in-frame clones and lacks some. The table records about 39,000 clones without singletons, the ten largest covering 2.5% to 3%. Sequencing used peripheral blood mononuclear cells. These receptors were collected from a person between 18 and 75 years old in good health.

On this clone: The read comes to an end 3 residues before the CDR3 does, leaving the germline J gene to fill in the end. V usage is TRBV10-2 and J usage is TRBJ1-2; possibly TRBD1 for D (6 bases). The germline CDR1 and CDR2 sequences are WSHSY and SAAADI. The CDR3 is 14 amino acids. V was trimmed by 4 bases and J by 2 bases, leaving 11 bases between them. CDR3 amino acids: CASSAGGGNYGYTF. The CDR3 bases that were read are TGCGCCAGCAGTGCGGGGGGGGGCAACTATGGC.

This clone was recorded at least ten times. The read stops 3 residues short of the end of the CDR3; the missing end is completed from the germline J gene. This sequence joins TRBV20-1 and TRBJ2-7; TRBD2 agrees at 7 bases. With 0 bases clipped from V and 3 bases from J, the junction kept 8 bases outside the gene matches. CDR1 DFQATT and CDR2 SNEGSKA come from the germline V gene (reference sequence). The CDR3 extends over 15 amino acids. The CDR3 bases that were read are TGCAGTGCTAGAGACGTAGCGGGCAGGGACTACGAG. Protein sequence: CSARDVAGRDYE. The whole CDR3 protein is CSARDVAGRDYEQYF.